What follows are 18 T cell receptor beta chains derived from one specimen sequenced in a study of OX40 agonist ivuxolimab in advanced cancers. TCRdb's table, derived via immunoSEQ multiplex PCR, lists solely in-frame clones and lacks some. This table holds roughly 23,000 clones, 65% to 80% found once. The sequenced sample was CD4+ or CD8+ T cells sorted from blood, obtained in a trial of the OX40 agonist ivuxolimab. All receptors derive from an adult with an advanced solid tumor such as melanoma, head and neck, liver or kidney cancer.

The rearrangement uses TRBV9 and TRBJ2-7, with TRBD1 as a possible D gene (6 bases). Per germline, CDR1 SGDLS and CDR2 YYNGEE. Deletions cut 0 bases from V and 1 base from J, with 11 bases between. The CDR3 loop spans 15 amino acids. The CDR3 loop reads CASSVAAGASYEQYF. CDR3 DNA: TGTGCCAGCAGCGTAGCGGCAGGGGCTTCCTACGAGCAGTACTTC.

The V gene is TRBV7-9, the J gene TRBJ1-5, with D perhaps matching TRBD1 (5 bases). CDR1 is SEHNR and CDR2 is FQNEAQ in the germline V gene (reference sequence). The V gene lost 1 base and the J gene lost 0 bases, with 7 bases spanning the gap. The CDR3 is made up of 15 amino acids. The CDR3: CASSLGRASNQPQHF. CDR3 nucleotides: TGTGCCAGCAGCTTAGGCAGGGCTAGCAATCAGCCCCAGCATTTT.

V gene TRBV19 combines with J gene TRBJ2-3, with 11 bases that match TRBD2. The CDR3 contains 15 residues. The J segment lost 6 bases and the V segment lost 3 bases, leaving 5 bases of the junction unmatched. CDR1 LNHDA and CDR2 SQIVND come from the germline V gene (reference sequence). CDR3 sequence: CASSITSGGSDTQYF. CDR3 DNA: TGTGCCAGTAGTATCACTAGCGGGGGTTCTGATACGCAGTATTTT.

The gene calls are TRBV6-6 and TRBJ1-1, with D possibly matching TRBD1 (5 bases). The CDR3 has 14 residues. CDR1 and CDR2 from the germline V gene are MNHNY and SVGAGI (reference sequence). V lost 2 bases to trimming and J lost 5 bases, with 12 bases between them. In nucleotides, the CDR3 is TGTGCCAGCAGTTACGAGGGGTACGGAACTGAAGCTTTCTTT. Translating gives CASSYEGYGTEAFF.

V and J are TRBV19 and TRBJ2-2, with a weak D call TRBD2 (6 bases). This CDR3 contains 16 residues. V was cut by 2 bases and J by 2 bases, with 12 bases left in between. The V gene's germline CDR1 is LNHDA and CDR2 SQIVND (reference sequence). CDR3 in DNA: TGTGCCAGTAGTATACCCGGAGGGCCCAACACCGGGGAGCTGTTTTTT. Protein sequence: CASSIPGGPNTGELFF.

This clone is labeled as medium-sized. The chain couples TRBV9 to TRBJ2-1; D unclear. From germline, CDR1 is SGDLS and CDR2 YYNGEE. Trimming removed 5 bases at V and 0 bases at J, with 9 bases between. The CDR3 sequence is 14 residues long. DNA of the CDR3: TGTGCCAGCAGTCAGGCTAGCTCCTACAATGAGCAGTTCTTC. The encoded protein is CASSQASSYNEQFF.

The chain joins TRBV7-9 to TRBJ2-3, with a weak D call TRBD2 (5 bases). Germline CDR1 SEHNR, CDR2 FQNEAQ (reference sequence). CDR3 length equals 12 residues. Here the CDR3 reads CASASGADTQYF. CDR3 DNA sequence: TGTGCTTCGGCCAGCGGAGCCGATACGCAGTATTTT.

The V call is TRBV4-3, the J call TRBJ2-7; 7 bases are shared with TRBD2. This CDR3 has 15 amino acids. V was clipped by 0 bases and J by 3 bases; unmatched bases: 5. Germline V gives CDR1 LGHNA, CDR2 YSLEER. CDR3 DNA: TGCGCCAGCAGCCAAGAGGGGACTAATCTCTACGAGCAGTACTTC. It codes for CASSQEGTNLYEQYF.

The chain is built from TRBV4-3 and TRBJ2-5; 8 bases match TRBD1. V lost 0 bases and J lost 0; bases outside the gene matches: 9. CDR1 is LGHNA and CDR2 is YSLEER in the germline V gene. This CDR3 spans 18 amino acids. CDR3 in DNA: TGCGCCAGCAGCCAAGAGGGGACCAGGGGGCGCAACCAAGAGACCCAGTACTTC. Translated, it gives CASSQEGTRGRNQETQYF.

The chain recombines TRBV27 with TRBJ1-6, with unresolved D. The CDR3 extends over 15 amino acids. Trimming removed 0 bases at V and 7 bases at J, with 10 bases between. Germline V lookup: CDR1 MNHEY, CDR2 SMNVEV (reference sequence). The CDR3, as DNA: TGTGCCAGCAGTTTATCGCCCCAACCAAATTCACCCCTCCACTTT. It is translated as CASSLSPQPNSPLHF.

The CDR3 reads CAWSVLSYEQYF. Here the CDR3 DNA reads TGTGCCTGGAGTGTACTTAGCTACGAGCAGTACTTC. J is TRBJ2-7 and V is TRBV30; unclear D gene. Germline CDR1 is GTSNPN and CDR2 is SVGIG (reference sequence). V was pared by 0 bases and J by 3 bases, with 6 bases between. The CDR3 consists of 12 residues.

CDR3 coding DNA: TGCGCCAGCAGCCTAACCGGTAAAGGCGAGCAGTACTTC. Its protein is CASSLTGKGEQYF. The rearrangement links TRBV4-3 to TRBJ2-7; D is uncertain. CDR3 length: 13 amino acids. Germline CDR1 reads LGHNA; CDR2 reads YSLEER. The ends were cut back, 4 bases at V and 6 bases at J, with 13 bases in the middle.

Comments on this clone: The junction departs from germline at one end; a sequencing error may be responsible. This rearrangement joins TRBV7-8 to TRBJ2-7; D uncertain. The CDR3 has 15 amino acids. CDR1 is SGHVS, CDR2 FQNEAQ, per germline. Here the CDR3 DNA reads TGTGCCAGCAGCTTAGGGTTCGGTTCAAATTCCGAGGAGTACTTC. Translating it yields CASSLGFGSNSEEYF.

Judged by abundance, this clone is medium-sized. The rearrangement uses TRBV7-8 and TRBJ2-7, with 8 nucleotides matching TRBD1. The V and J ends lost 5 bases and 3 bases, in that order; junction bases with no gene match: 6. The CDR3 contains 14 residues. Germline loops: CDR1 SGHVS, CDR2 FQNEAQ. CDR3: CASSAPGQDYEQYF. The CDR3 DNA is TGTGCCAGCAGCGCCCCGGGACAGGACTACGAGCAGTACTTC. The whole variable domain, filled in from reference TRBV7-8 and TRBJ2-7, reads GAGVSQSPRYKVAKRGQDVALRCDPISGHVSLFWYQQALGQGPEFLTYFQNEAQLDKSGLPSDRFFAERPEGSVSTLKIQRTQQEDSAVYLCASSAPGQDYEQYFGPGTRLTVT.

This clone was detected only once. The rearrangement links TRBV4-3 to TRBJ2-5, with 12 bases matching TRBD2. After removal of 0 bases from V and 5 bases from J, the junction contained 7 bases not matched to a gene. This CDR3 is 17 amino acids long. Germline values: CDR1 LGHNA, CDR2 YSLEER. CDR3 protein: CASSQDPSGGAGETQYF. The CDR3, as DNA: TGCGCCAGCAGCCAAGACCCTAGCGGGGGGGCGGGTGAGACCCAGTACTTC.

V usage is TRBV6-5 and J usage is TRBJ2-7, with D possibly called TRBD1 or TRBD2 (6 bases each). This CDR3 contains 11 residues. The V gene lost 6 bases and the J gene lost 6 bases, with 9 bases spanning the gap. Germline-derived CDR1 and CDR2 are MNHEY and SVGAGI. For the CDR3, the DNA is TGTGCCAGCAGCAGGGGAGGCGAGCAGTACTTC. Protein product: CASSRGGEQYF.

The chain is built from TRBV9 and TRBJ1-2; D possibly corresponds to TRBD1 (6 bases). Germline V gene sequence: CDR1 SGDLS, CDR2 YYNGEE. V was clipped by 0 bases and J by 4 bases, with 7 bases between them. This CDR3 contains 13 residues. The CDR3 bases are TGTGCCAGCAGCGTAGGGGACACCTATGGCTACACCTTC. It translates to CASSVGDTYGYTF.

The V and J genes are TRBV5-4 and TRBJ2-5, with 9 bases matching TRBD2. The CDR3 extends over 15 amino acids. Germline CDR1 is SGHNT and CDR2 is YYREEE (reference sequence). V was clipped by 5 bases and J by 6 bases; unmatched bases: 11. The CDR3 sequence is CASRVSGGGGQTQYF. CDR3 nucleotide sequence: TGTGCCAGCAGGGTTAGCGGGGGCGGGGGGCAGACCCAGTACTTC.